The clone carrying this T cell receptor (beta chain) was found many times. TCRdb called the reads again in MiXCR, with one record for every CDR3 protein. The sample comprises around 740,000 distinct CDR3 sequences, approximately 40% of which are singletons, and around 2.6% rests with the top ten. These data come from a study of T cell repertoires in cytomegalovirus infection. V lost 3 bases, J lost 4 bases, and 9 bases lay in between. The CDR3 sequence is 14 residues long. CDR1 and CDR2 from the germline V gene are SGHTA and FQGNSA. This chain links TRBV7-2 with TRBJ1-4, with D hard to call. Material: PBMCs. The TCR sequence derives from a human donor in good health (CMV status not recorded). Some clones in this sample may be carry-over from other donors' samples. The CDR3 is CASSFSSSNEKLFF. The CDR3 region has the DNA TGTGCCAGCAGCTTTAGTTCGAGTAATGAAAAACTGTTTTTT.